The 18 T cell receptor beta chains presented below share a single source sample, sequenced in a study of shared clonotypes between healthy human individuals. Only in-frame clones appear in the TCRdb table, and some are missing; sequencing was by immunoSEQ multiplex PCR. The table has approximately 1,000,000 clones, about 84% seen once; the top ten hold approximately 0.56%. Sequenced: memory CD4+ T cells from PBMCs. The subset: CD45RA-negative fraction. The receptors were sampled from a man aged 18 to 35 in good health. Some clones in this sample may be carry-over from other donors' samples.

The V gene is TRBV5-1, the J gene TRBJ2-1, with a weak D call TRBD2 (6 bases). The ends were cut back, 1 base at V and 3 bases at J, with 14 bases in the middle. Germline lookup yields CDR1 SGHRS and CDR2 YFSETQ. The CDR3 spans 16 residues. The CDR3 DNA reads TGCGCCAGCAGCTTGAGTCCTAGCGAGATCTACAATGAGCAGTTCTTC. Its translation: CASSLSPSEIYNEQFF.

The chain has TRBV11-2 and TRBJ2-2; TRBD2 agrees at 13 bases. Per the germline V gene, CDR1 is SGHAT and CDR2 is FQNNGV. The V and J ends lost 5 bases and 6 bases, in that order; junction bases with no gene match: 15. This CDR3 is 19 amino acids long. As DNA, the CDR3 is TGTGCCAGCAGCCATCCGGGACTAGCGGGAACTCGGAGTCCCGGGGAGCTGTTTTTT. This sequence encodes CASSHPGLAGTRSPGELFF. Together with reference TRBV11-2 and TRBJ2-2, the CDR3 gives the full variable domain: EAGVAQSPRYKIIEKRQSVAFWCNPISGHATLYWYQQILGQGPKLLIQFQNNGVVDDSQLPKDRFSAERLKGVDSTLKIQPAKLEDSAVYLCASSHPGLAGTRSPGELFFGEGSRLTVL.

Comments on this clone: Distinct nucleotide sequences in the sample also encode this CDR3. V usage is TRBV4-3 and J usage is TRBJ2-3, with unresolved D. Germline CDR1 LGHNA, CDR2 YSLEER. Trimming pared 0 bases from V and 2 bases from J, leaving 9 bases between. CDR3 length: 15 amino acids. The CDR3 DNA reads as TGCGCCAGCAGCCAAGATGGGCGGTCCACAGATACGCAGTATTTT. Translation: CASSQDGRSTDTQYF.

This chain joins TRBV19 and TRBJ2-1; 10 bases align to TRBD2. There are 14 residues in the CDR3. J lost 9 bases, V lost 5 bases, and 7 bases had no gene match. Germline assignment: CDR1 LNHDA and CDR2 SQIVND (reference sequence). The CDR3 DNA sequence: TGTGCCAGTAGTTCCGGGACTAGCGTAGGTGAGCAGTTCTTC. The encoded protein is CASSSGTSVGEQFF.

This rearrangement joins TRBV10-3 to TRBJ1-2, with a weak D call TRBD1 (6 bases). The CDR3 contains 12 residues. V was cut by 4 bases and J by 8 bases, with 11 bases left in between. From germline, CDR1 is ENHRY and CDR2 SYGVKD. The CDR3 loop is CAISGQGTGYTF. Here the CDR3 DNA reads TGTGCCATCAGTGGCCAGGGGACGGGCTACACCTTC.

The chain carries TRBV7-2 and TRBJ2-1, with no clear D. CDR1 SGHTA and CDR2 FQGNSA come from the germline V gene. The length of the CDR3 is 14 residues. The V end was cut by 0 bases, the J end by 9 bases, with 12 bases between. CDR3 sequence reads: CASSLAPGIGEQFF. The CDR3 DNA reads as TGTGCCAGCAGCTTAGCGCCTGGGATCGGTGAGCAGTTCTTC.

This rearrangement joins TRBV5-1 to TRBJ2-1; TRBD2 matches 12 bases. Germline CDR1 reads SGHRS; CDR2 reads YFSETQ. The CDR3 has 17 residues. After removal of 2 bases from V and 0 bases from J, the junction contained 3 bases not matched to a gene. CDR3: CASSLLAGGLSYNEQFF. Written as DNA, the CDR3 is TGCGCCAGCAGCTTACTAGCGGGAGGTCTCTCCTACAATGAGCAGTTCTTC.

This clone was seen only a few times. V usage is TRBV18 and J usage is TRBJ1-1; D not certain. Germline V gene sequence: CDR1 KGHSH, CDR2 LQKENI. Between the trimmed V and J ends, which lost 2 bases and 1 base, there was a span of 11 bases. The CDR3 runs to 15 residues. This chain's CDR3 is CASSPALAGNTEAFF. CDR3 DNA sequence: TGTGCCAGCTCACCAGCGTTGGCGGGGAACACTGAAGCTTTCTTT.

The chain links TRBV7-6 to TRBJ2-2, with D maybe TRBD1 (5 bases). V was trimmed by 2 bases and J by 3 bases, leaving 16 bases between them. CDR1 is SGHVS, CDR2 FNYEAQ, per germline. The CDR3 length is 17 residues. As DNA, the CDR3 is TGTGCCAGCAGCTTACCTGTGACAGCAGGAGACACCGGGGAGCTGTTTTTT. Its protein product is CASSLPVTAGDTGELFF. The full variable domain, in which reference TRBV7-6 and TRBJ2-2 provide the parts outside the CDR3, is GAGVSQSPRYKVTKRGQDVALRCDPISGHVSLYWYRQALGQGPEFLTYFNYEAQQDKSGLPNDRFSAERPEGSISTLTIQRTEQRDSAMYRCASSLPVTAGDTGELFFGEGSRLTVL.

There are a few counts of this clone. The V and J genes are TRBV19 and TRBJ2-1; 10 bases are shared with TRBD2. Unmatched junction bases numbered 5, after V lost 1 base and J lost 2 bases. The CDR3 runs 17 residues. Germline CDR1 reads LNHDA; CDR2 reads SQIVND (reference sequence). The CDR3 spells CASSIGGLAQTYNEQFF. The CDR3 region has the DNA TGTGCCAGTAGTATAGGGGGACTAGCGCAAACCTACAATGAGCAGTTCTTC.

This chain uses TRBV28 with TRBJ1-1; a weak D match, TRBD1 (6 bases). The CDR3 totals 16 residues. Trimming shortened V by 2 bases and J by 0 bases, and 13 bases separated the two germline ends. CDR1 and CDR2 (germline): MDHEN, SYDVKM. CDR3 sequence (DNA): TGTGCCAGCAGTTTACCCACAGGGATCATGAACACTGAAGCTTTCTTT. Translating it yields CASSLPTGIMNTEAFF.

This clone was seen a handful of times. V is TRBV5-1 and J is TRBJ1-4; maybe TRBD1 (5 bases). Germline V lookup: CDR1 SGHRS, CDR2 YFSETQ. This CDR3 spans 16 amino acids. Trimming removed 0 bases at V and 4 bases at J, with 13 bases between. CDR3 residues: CASSLVGGGSNEKLFF. The CDR3 DNA reads as TGCGCCAGCAGCTTGGTCGGCGGGGGGAGTAATGAAAAACTGTTTTTT.

J is TRBJ2-3 and V is TRBV5-1; D gene ambiguous. V lost 1 base, J lost 7 bases, and 13 bases lay in between. The CDR3 totals 14 residues. Germline V gives CDR1 SGHRS, CDR2 YFSETQ. The CDR3 protein is CASSLIMKENTQYF. The CDR3 DNA is TGCGCCAGCAGCTTGATTATGAAGGAAAATACGCAGTATTTT.

The rearrangement uses TRBV19 and TRBJ2-7; possible D gene TRBD2, 5 bases. CDR3 length: 15 amino acids. Between the trimmed V and J ends, which lost 6 bases and 0 bases, there was a span of 15 bases. Germline loops: CDR1 LNHDA, CDR2 SQIVND (reference sequence). CDR3 sequence: CASSQRAGSSYEQYF. CDR3 nucleotide sequence: TGTGCCAGTAGCCAAAGGGCGGGCTCCTCCTACGAGCAGTACTTC.

The chain employs TRBV6-1 and TRBJ1-1; 8 bases map to TRBD1. V lost 0 bases and J lost 5; bases outside the gene matches: 11. CDR1 and CDR2 (germline): MNHNS, SASEGT. The CDR3 sequence is 17 residues long. This CDR3 is CASSEARGNRGYTEAFF. The CDR3, as DNA: TGTGCCAGCAGTGAAGCGAGGGGAAACAGGGGGTATACTGAAGCTTTCTTT.

V is TRBV4-2 and J is TRBJ2-1, with 10 bases aligning to TRBD2. This CDR3 is 18 amino acids long. With 1 base clipped from V and 5 bases from J, the junction kept 11 bases outside the gene matches. CDR1 is LGHNA and CDR2 is YNFKEQ in the germline V gene. The CDR3 nucleotides read TGTGCCAGCAGCCAAGGCGGGAGCCTAGCGGGAGTTCACAATGAGCAGTTCTTC. As protein: CASSQGGSLAGVHNEQFF.

CDR3 DNA sequence: TGTGCCATCAGTGAGACACAGGGAGATACGCAGTATTTT. Amino acids: CAISETQGDTQYF. The rearrangement links TRBV10-3 to TRBJ2-3, with D maybe TRBD1 (6 bases). CDR3 size: 13 residues. In germline, CDR1 is ENHRY, CDR2 SYGVKD. V lost 2 bases and J lost 5, with 8 bases in between.

The CDR3 reads CASSIPRGTQYF. CDR3 DNA sequence: TGTGCCAGCAGCATTCCTCGGGGTACGCAGTATTTT. The chain joins TRBV11-2 to TRBJ2-3; D may be TRBD2 (5 bases). Germline CDR1 SGHAT, CDR2 FQNNGV. Between the trimmed V and J ends, which lost 5 bases and 8 bases, there was a span of 11 bases. The length of the CDR3 is 12 residues.